These 18 T cell receptor beta chains share one sample of origin, sequenced in a study of CD8 T cells in ankylosing spondylitis. The antigens these receptors bind are not known. Study results and limitations: Among TCR beta sequences, a motif of about 8 highly homologous variants appeared characteristic of ankylosing spondylitis blood.

TCRdb recomputed calls from the 5' RACE reads with MiXCR, one row per CDR3 protein. The sample contains some 140,000 distinct CDR3 sequences, about 15% of which appear only once. Sequenced input: blood, either unsorted or a sorted T cell fraction (not recorded which). These receptors all stem from a male donor with ankylosing spondylitis.

This clonotype has more than one count but fewer than ten. The V gene is TRBV7-9, the J gene TRBJ2-1; D is uncertain. This CDR3 is built from 15 residues. CDR1 and CDR2 from the germline V gene are SEHNR and FQNEAQ (reference sequence). Trimming left V 6 bases short and J 4 bases short, with 16 bases between. CDR3 DNA: TGTGCCAGCAGTCCACCCTTTGAGAGATACAATGAGCAGTTCTTC. This encodes CASSPPFERYNEQFF. The full variable domain, in which reference TRBV7-9 and TRBJ2-1 provide the parts outside the CDR3, is DTGVSQNPRHKITKRGQNVTFRCDPISEHNRLYWYRQTLGQGPEFLTYFQNEAQLEKSRLLSDRFSAERPKGSFSTLEIQRTEQGDSAMYLCASSPPFERYNEQFFGPGTRLTVL.

A few counts support this clonotype. The chain recombines TRBV11-1 with TRBJ1-5; 10 bases line up with TRBD1. The CDR3 covers 19 residues. Germline V gene lookup returns CDR1 SGHAT and CDR2 FQDESV (reference sequence). V lost 6 bases to trimming and J lost 0 bases; unmatched junction nucleotides: 14. The DNA for the CDR3 is TGTGCCAGCAGTTCTGGGGCGAGGACAGGGGGTTATAGCAATCAGCCCCAGCATTTT. Its protein is CASSSGARTGGYSNQPQHF. Complete variable domain (other parts from reference TRBV11-1 and TRBJ1-5): EAEVAQSPRYKITEKSQAVAFWCDPISGHATLYWYRQILGQGPELLVQFQDESVVDDSQLPKDRFSAERLKGVDSTLKIQPAELGDSAMYLCASSSGARTGGYSNQPQHFGDGTRLSIL.

This sequence joins TRBV29-1 and TRBJ1-3; TRBD1 matches 7 bases. In germline, CDR1 is SQVTM, CDR2 ANQGSEA. This CDR3 has 12 residues. V was clipped by 4 bases and J by 7 bases; unmatched bases: 4. The CDR3 region has the DNA TGCAGCGTTGGGGGGACAGCTAACACCATATATTTT. Translated, it gives CSVGGTANTIYF.

This clonotype was seen only a few times. This chain joins TRBV7-3 and TRBJ2-1; 9 bases line up with TRBD2. There are 17 residues in the CDR3. Germline V gene data show CDR1 as SGHTA and CDR2 as FQGTGA. Trimming cost V 0 bases and J 5 bases; bases outside gene matches: 8. The CDR3 region is CASSLTLAASGDNEQFF. The CDR3 nucleotides are TGTGCCAGCAGCTTAACCCTCGCGGCTAGCGGGGACAATGAGCAGTTCTTC.

This clonotype was seen more than once but under ten times. This chain connects TRBV5-1 to TRBJ2-7; 9 bases agree with TRBD2. Germline V gene lookup returns CDR1 SGHRS and CDR2 YFSETQ. The CDR3 loop spans 13 amino acids. Trimming took 5 bases from V and 4 from J; bases not matched to a gene: 4. Here the CDR3 DNA reads TGCGCCAGCAGATGGACTAGCGAGTACGAGCAGTACTTC. Translated, it gives CASRWTSEYEQYF.

The table lists this clonotype with a few counts. This chain uses TRBV29-1 with TRBJ1-4, with D unclear. V was clipped by 4 bases and J by 6 bases, with 9 bases between them. Germline V gives CDR1 SQVTM, CDR2 ANQGSEA. The CDR3 has 12 amino acids. CDR3 amino acids: CSVAFLDEKLFF. The CDR3 DNA reads as TGCAGCGTTGCCTTTTTGGATGAAAAACTGTTTTTT.

The chain couples TRBV27 to TRBJ1-2; D gene uncertain. Germline CDR1 reads MNHEY; CDR2 reads SMNVEV (reference sequence). The CDR3 runs to 13 residues. Trimming cost V 2 bases and J 6 bases, with 10 bases left between them. CDR3 in DNA: TGTGCCAGCAGTTTAAATCCTGGGGATGGCTACACCTTC. It yields the protein CASSLNPGDGYTF.

About this clonotype: A read error may account for a junction end that differs from germline. This sequence joins TRBV4-1 and TRBJ2-2, with unresolved D. Germline CDR1 is MGHRA and CDR2 is YSYEKL. The CDR3 sequence is 13 residues long. For the CDR3, the DNA is TGCGCCAGCACCCAACAAGGCACCGGGGAGCTGTTTTTT. As protein: CASTQQGTGELFF.

This rearrangement joins TRBV4-1 to TRBJ2-3; 8 positions agree with TRBD2. J was trimmed by 3 bases and V by 10 bases; bases with no gene match: 9. The CDR3 contains 14 residues. Per the germline V gene, CDR1 is MGHRA and CDR2 is YSYEKL. The CDR3 is CATERELGTDTQYF. The CDR3 nucleotides read TGCGCCACGGAGCGGGAGTTGGGAACAGATACGCAGTATTTT.

This clonotype was seen a handful of times. The gene calls are TRBV9 and TRBJ2-7; D is uncertain. CDR1 is SGDLS, CDR2 YYNGEE, per germline. The ends were cut back, 0 bases at V and 5 bases at J, with 12 bases in the middle. There are 14 residues in the CDR3. CDR3 loop: CASSVGSRSHEQYF. The DNA of the CDR3 is TGTGCCAGCAGCGTAGGGTCCAGGTCCCACGAGCAGTACTTC.

This clonotype has more than one count but fewer than ten. The chain uses TRBV27 and TRBJ2-1; the match to TRBD1 covers 7 bases. This CDR3 contains 15 residues. V trimming: 10 bases; J trimming: 8 bases; junction bases outside the gene matches: 17. The germline V gene encodes CDR1 MNHEY and CDR2 SMNVEV (reference sequence). DNA for the CDR3: TGTGCCACCCAGCGAGGGGGCTGGGTAGGCGATGAGCAGTTCTTC. It encodes CATQRGGWVGDEQFF.

This clonotype was counted between two and nine times. The rearrangement uses TRBV27 and TRBJ2-3, with 11 positions matching TRBD2. Germline trimming cut 3 bases from V and 1 base from J; bases unmatched to any gene: 9. The CDR3 extends over 18 amino acids. CDR1 and CDR2 from the germline V gene are MNHEY and SMNVEV (reference sequence). In nucleotides, the CDR3 is TGTGCCAGCAGTTTTGGGCTAGCGGGAGGTTTGGGCACAGATACGCAGTATTTT. The encoded protein is CASSFGLAGGLGTDTQYF.

The chain carries TRBV9 and TRBJ1-5; the D gene is possibly TRBD1 (5 bases). The CDR3 loop spans 13 amino acids. Germline CDR1 and CDR2: SGDLS and YYNGEE. The V end lost 4 bases, the J end lost 9 bases, and 14 bases lay between the germline ends. CDR3 amino acids: CASSPGGVPPQHF. In nucleotides, the CDR3 is TGTGCCAGCAGCCCCGGGGGGGTTCCGCCCCAGCATTTT.

This clonotype occurred a few times. The chain uses TRBV2 and TRBJ2-4; 9 bases fit TRBD1. V was clipped by 6 bases and J by 6 bases; unmatched bases: 6. This CDR3 has 14 amino acids. Germline V gene lookup returns CDR1 SNHLY and CDR2 FYNNEI. CDR3 sequence reads: CASRVQGALNIQYF. In DNA, the CDR3 is TGTGCCAGCAGGGTACAGGGGGCGTTAAACATTCAGTACTTC. Full variable domain (rest looked up from reference TRBV2 and TRBJ2-4): EPEVTQTPSHQVTQMGQEVILRCVPISNHLYFYWYRQILGQKVEFLVSFYNNEISEKSEIFDDQFSVERPDGSNFTLKIRSTKLEDSAMYFCASRVQGALNIQYFGAGTRLSVL.

This clonotype was found a few times. The CDR3, as DNA: TGTGCCAGCAGCCCTACTCCCGGTGGCCACGAGACCCAGTACTTC. Amino acids: CASSPTPGGHETQYF. The chain has TRBV27 and TRBJ2-5; D ambiguous. The CDR3 loop spans 15 amino acids. The germline V gene has CDR1 MNHEY and CDR2 SMNVEV (reference sequence). Trimming shortened V by 6 bases and J by 5 bases, and 19 bases separated the two germline ends.

This clonotype was seen only a few times. The chain recombines TRBV11-1 with TRBJ2-2; 13 positions match TRBD2. Per the germline V gene, CDR1 is SGHAT and CDR2 is FQDESV (reference sequence). This CDR3 contains 18 residues. V shed 3 bases, J shed 1 base, and the junction held 5 bases outside the gene matches. CDR3 sequence: CASSLDRLAGGNTGELFF. DNA for the CDR3: TGTGCCAGCAGCTTGGACCGACTAGCGGGAGGGAACACCGGGGAGCTGTTTTTT.

In this sample, this clonotype turned up many times. The J gene is TRBJ2-3, the V gene TRBV29-1; D call uncertain. This CDR3 is built from 12 residues. Germline V CDR1 and CDR2: SQVTM, ANQGSEA. Trimming pared 4 bases from V and 4 bases from J, leaving 9 bases between. CDR3 loop: CSVVWRADTQYF. As DNA, the CDR3 is TGCAGCGTTGTCTGGAGAGCAGATACGCAGTATTTT.

This chain links TRBV6-2 or TRBV6-3 with TRBJ2-3, with no clear D. V was cut by 6 bases and J by 2 bases, with 15 bases left in between. CDR1 is MNHEY, CDR2 SVGEGT, per germline. This CDR3 comprises 15 residues. CDR3 amino acids: CASSFTLIPTDTQYF. The DNA for the CDR3 is TGTGCCAGCAGCTTCACACTGATCCCCACAGATACGCAGTATTTT.